The rows below give T cell receptor beta chains drawn from one sample of a study of CD8+ T cells in alopecia areata. Sequencing was performed with immunoSEQ multiplex PCR; in TCRdb, only in-frame clones are kept and a portion is missing. The sample consists of about 150,000 clones, 45% to 55% of them appearing once. This material consisted of CD8+ T cells sorted from blood, taken at week 0. The receptors here all came from a human donor with alopecia areata. CDR3s include the opening cysteine and the closing phenylalanine or tryptophan. A D gene is named only where the DNA matches it firmly. Size tells how often a clone was seen (once, few, many) or the class of an expanded clone, and some rows leave it out.

V: TRBV5-6
J: TRBJ2-5
size: .
D: .
CDR3: CASSLLEKTQYF
DNA: TGTGCCAGCAGCTTGCTAGAAAAGACCCAGTACTTC

V: TRBV4-3
J: TRBJ1-6
size: .
D: .
CDR3: CASSRTVSNSPLHF
DNA: TGCGCCAGCAGCCGGACAGTGTCCAATTCACCCCTCCACTTT

V: TRBV6-1
J: TRBJ1-2
size: .
D: .
CDR3: CASSDGRGIGYTF
DNA: TGTGCCAGCAGTGACGGACGGGGTATCGGCTACACCTTC

V: TRBV6-4
J: TRBJ2-1
size: .
D: TRBD2
CDR3: CASSVGTTSRYNEQFF
DNA: TGTGCCAGCAGTGTTGGGACTACTAGCAGATACAATGAGCAGTTCTTC

V: TRBV13
J: TRBJ2-4
size: .
D: TRBD1
CDR3: CASSPRDSSMDIQYF
DNA: TGTGCCAGCAGCCCCCGGGACAGCTCCATGGACATTCAGTACTTC

V: TRBV4-3
J: TRBJ1-1
size: few
D: TRBD1
CDR3: CASSQDSGGRTEAFF
DNA: TGCGCCAGCAGCCAAGATTCAGGGGGCAGGACTGAAGCTTTCTTT

V: TRBV30
J: TRBJ1-1
size: .
D: .
CDR3: CAWSVAGGTEAFF
DNA: TGTGCCTGGAGTGTAGCGGGGGGCACTGAAGCTTTCTTT

V: TRBV29-1
J: TRBJ1-2
size: .
D: .
CDR3: CSVEDQGEKYGYTF
DNA: TGCAGCGTTGAAGATCAGGGCGAAAAGTATGGCTACACCTTC

V: TRBV7-9
J: TRBJ2-1
size: .
D: .
CDR3: CASSASDDEQFF
DNA: TGTGCCAGCAGCGCGAGTGACGATGAGCAGTTCTTC

V: TRBV30
J: TRBJ1-1
size: once
D: .
CDR3: CAWSTMNTEAFF
DNA: TGTGCCTGGAGCACCATGAACACTGAAGCTTTCTTT

V: TRBV30
J: TRBJ2-1
size: .
D: .
CDR3: CAWSVRSGQFF
DNA: TGTGCCTGGAGTGTTCGTAGTGGGCAGTTCTTC

V: TRBV9
J: TRBJ1-2
size: .
D: .
CDR3: CASSPLEGYTF
DNA: TGTGCCAGCAGCCCCCTTGAGGGCTACACCTTC

V: TRBV27
J: TRBJ2-7
size: .
D: .
CDR3: CATQSSYEQYF
DNA: TGTGCCACCCAGAGCTCCTACGAGCAGTACTTC